In its sample, the clone carrying this TCR beta chain was seen many times. Time point defined: newly diagnosed GD, antithyroid drugs for less than 3 months. Generation of the TCR library employed RNA extracted from PBMCs. The entry originates in a study of regulatory T cells in long-lasting Graves disease. As for the study in general: Graves' cases, newly diagnosed, had used antithyroid drugs under 3 months.

Building of the TCR beta libraries involved iRepertoire HTBI primers and Arm-PCR of CDR3 regions. A single record per CDR3 protein comes from TCRdb applying MiXCR to the multiplex PCR reads. The table has over 300,000 distinct CDR3 sequences, around a sixth seen once. CDR1 is MGHRA and CDR2 is YSYEKL in the germline V gene. Trimming removed 5 bases from V and 2 bases from J, with 11 bases in between. This CDR3 region has 14 residues. The V call is TRBV4-1, the J call TRBJ2-3, with D perhaps matching TRBD1 (5 bases). The source was peripheral blood mononuclear cells (PBMCs), collected at new diagnosis, from a patient treated with antithyroid drugs. This clonotype was obtained from a female donor with Graves disease. DNA of the CDR3: TGCGCCAGCAGCTCCAGGGTCGACACAGATACGCAGTATTTT. Translated, it gives CASSSRVDTDTQYF.